This TCR beta chain was documented in a study of human T cells and chemical hapten exposure. Time point here: pre-sensitization, week 0. Treatment noted: therapeutic diphenylcyclopropenone sensitization with weekly scalp DPC. TCRdb recomputed calls from the RACE reads with MiXCR, one row per CDR3 protein. Of 350,000 to 450,000 distinct CDR3 sequences listed, roughly 5.3% are singletons. With V trimmed by 8 bases and J by 2 bases, 4 bases remained unmatched. CDR1 is MNHEY, CDR2 SVGAGI, per germline. The CDR3 loop spans 14 amino acids. This clonotype was observed at least ten times. The sequencing here drew on whole blood, taken in connection with sensitization to the hapten diphenylcyclopropenone (DPC). This TCR was recovered from a woman aged 45-65 years with alopecia areata. Some clones in this sample may be carry-over from other donors' samples. The chain links TRBV6-5 to TRBJ2-7; 12 nucleotides match TRBD2. CDR3 sequence reads: CASRGLAGTYEQYF. CDR3 bases: TGTGCCAGCCGGGGACTAGCGGGTACCTACGAGCAGTACTTC.